This T cell receptor (beta chain) was captured by sequencing in a study of T cells in Graves' hyperthyroidism and ophthalmopathy. Study summary: Peripheral blood was taken when the disease was first diagnosed, before any treatment began. General study findings and limits: In validation, the model predicted ophthalmopathy. These predictions came a median approximately 5.9 months before onset.

This clonotype was seen repeatedly, ten times or more. Its specificity is not known. The CDR3 has 13 residues. Germline V lookup: CDR1 SQVTM, CDR2 ANQGSEA. Trimming removed 3 bases from V and 2 bases from J, with 10 bases in between. Researchers took RNA transcripts and amplified the TCR beta CDR3 regions from them. A set of HTBI primers served as the primers for a first-round RT-PCR of the TCR CDR3. Via MiXCR, TCRdb re-called the multiplex PCR reads, giving one row per CDR3 protein. The sample holds under 650,000 distinct CDR3 sequences, around 16% seen once. Among the patients, aged 18 to 65, hyperthyroidism was newly diagnosed and had lasted under 2 months. Patients were excluded because of uncontrolled infection, other autoimmune disease, pregnancy or lactation.

The source is a woman aged 25-40 years with Graves' hyperthyroidism. This chain connects TRBV29-1 to TRBJ2-5; tentatively, D is TRBD1 or TRBD2 (5 bases each). The sequenced sample consisted of blood. The CDR3 DNA reads as TGCAGCGTTGAGACAGTAGCGCAAGAGACCCAGTACTTC. This encodes CSVETVAQETQYF.